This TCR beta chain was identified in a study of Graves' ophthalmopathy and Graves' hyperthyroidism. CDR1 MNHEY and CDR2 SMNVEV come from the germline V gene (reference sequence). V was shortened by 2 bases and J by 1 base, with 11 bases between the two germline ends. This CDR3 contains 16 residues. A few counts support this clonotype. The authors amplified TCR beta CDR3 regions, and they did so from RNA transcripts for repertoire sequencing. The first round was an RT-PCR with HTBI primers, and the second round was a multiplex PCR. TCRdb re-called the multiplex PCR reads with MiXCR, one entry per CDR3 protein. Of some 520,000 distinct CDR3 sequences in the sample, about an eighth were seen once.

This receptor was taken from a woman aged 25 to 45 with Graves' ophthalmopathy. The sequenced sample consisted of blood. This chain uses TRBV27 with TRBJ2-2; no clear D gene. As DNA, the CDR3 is TGTGCCAGCAGTTTAATCTACAGCTTGAACACCGGGGAGCTGTTTTTT. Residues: CASSLIYSLNTGELFF.